These 25 T cell receptor beta chains share one sample of origin, sequenced in a study of cytomegalovirus exposure and HLA in healthy donors. PCR primers comprised 60 Vbeta and 13 Jbeta primers. Profiling relied on immunoSEQ multiplex PCR, and the TCRdb table lists in-frame clones only, not all of them. There are approximately 90,000 clones in the sample; around three quarters occur only once, and about 2.9% lies in the top ten. Sequenced material: PBMCs. Receptors originate from a man aged 40-50 years in good health and CMV-seronegative.

This clone was observed a handful of times. The chain links TRBV28 to TRBJ1-1; the D is unclear. The germline gives CDR1 MDHEN, CDR2 SYDVKM. With 3 bases removed from V and 1 base from J, the gap between germline ends came to 12 bases. The CDR3 consists of 15 residues. DNA of the CDR3: TGTGCCAGCAGTTTCCTTTCTCTTTCGAACACTGAAGCTTTCTTT. Protein: CASSFLSLSNTEAFF.

This sequence joins TRBV19 and TRBJ1-5; 9 bases are a match to TRBD1. The CDR3 has 16 residues. V shed 7 bases and J 5 bases; nucleotides not matched to a gene: 12. Germline CDR1 reads LNHDA; CDR2 reads SQIVND (reference sequence). CDR3 nucleotide sequence: TGTGCCAGTACCCCATGGACAGGGGCGGATCATCAGCCCCAGCATTTT. Translated, it gives CASTPWTGADHQPQHF. Drawing the rest from reference TRBV19 and TRBJ1-5, the complete variable domain is DGGITQSPKYLFRKEGQNVTLSCEQNLNHDAMYWYRQDPGQGLRLIYYSQIVNDFQKGDIAEGYSVSREKKESFPLTVTSAQKNPTAFYLCASTPWTGADHQPQHFGDGTRLSIL.

This clone has just a few counts. The chain is built from TRBV9 and TRBJ1-3; D is uncertain. The CDR3 is made up of 13 amino acids. Germline CDR1 and CDR2: SGDLS and YYNGEE. Trimming took off 5 bases at V and 0 bases at J, with 6 bases between the two ends. The DNA of the CDR3 is TGTGCCAGCAGAACTTCCTCTGGAAACACCATATATTTT. Protein product: CASRTSSGNTIYF.

This clone was detected once. The chain links TRBV27 to TRBJ1-2, with 7 bases matching TRBD1. Trimming took 6 bases from V and 6 from J; bases not matched to a gene: 4. CDR3 length: 12 amino acids. Germline V gives CDR1 MNHEY, CDR2 SMNVEV (reference sequence). CDR3 coding DNA: TGTGCCAGCAGGACAGGGCGGGATGGCTACACCTTC. Translating it yields CASRTGRDGYTF.

V and J are TRBV19 and TRBJ2-2; the match to TRBD1 covers 9 bases. Germline V gene sequence: CDR1 LNHDA, CDR2 SQIVND (reference sequence). This CDR3 has 16 amino acids. With V trimmed by 6 bases and J by 4 bases, 9 bases remained unmatched. The chain's CDR3 is CASSPGQGSSTGELFF. As DNA, the CDR3 is TGTGCCAGTAGCCCGGGACAGGGATCAAGCACCGGGGAGCTGTTTTTT.

V and J are TRBV15 and TRBJ1-1, with TRBD1 identical over 9 bases. The CDR3 length is 15 residues. V shed 1 base, J shed 4 bases, and the junction held 4 bases outside the gene matches. From germline, CDR1 is LNHNV and CDR2 YYDKDF (reference sequence). The CDR3 loop is CATSRGGQGRTEAFF. The CDR3 DNA is TGTGCCACCAGCAGAGGGGGACAGGGACGCACTGAAGCTTTCTTT.

The genes are TRBV12-5 and TRBJ2-2, with TRBD1 matching over 9 bases. There are 15 residues in the CDR3. The J segment lost 5 bases and the V segment lost 6 bases, leaving 7 bases of the junction unmatched. Germline V gives CDR1 LGHNT, CDR2 FRNRAP. The CDR3 spells CASGKQTGGTGELFF. DNA of the CDR3: TGTGCTAGTGGGAAGCAGACAGGGGGGACCGGGGAGCTGTTTTTT.

The CDR3 DNA reads TGTGCCAGCAGCTCTGCGGTGTTGGCCGGGGAGCTGTTTTTT. Amino acids: CASSSAVLAGELFF. The chain recombines TRBV7-2 with TRBJ2-2; D ambiguous. Trimming cost V 4 bases and J 6 bases, with 12 bases left between them. The CDR3 loop spans 14 amino acids. The germline CDR1 and CDR2 sequences are SGHTA and FQGNSA.

CDR3 in amino acids: CASSEWQGVNYGYTF. Here the CDR3 DNA reads TGTGCCAGCAGTGAATGGCAGGGGGTAAACTATGGCTACACCTTC. V usage is TRBV2 and J usage is TRBJ1-2; 7 bases are a match to TRBD1. The CDR3 contains 15 residues. Germline loops: CDR1 SNHLY, CDR2 FYNNEI. Trimming cost V 2 bases and J 2 bases; bases outside gene matches: 5. Full variable domain (rest looked up from reference TRBV2 and TRBJ1-2): EPEVTQTPSHQVTQMGQEVILRCVPISNHLYFYWYRQILGQKVEFLVSFYNNEISEKSEIFDDQFSVERPDGSNFTLKIRSTKLEDSAMYFCASSEWQGVNYGYTFGSGTRLTVV.

The genes are TRBV29-1 and TRBJ2-3; 7 nucleotides align to TRBD2. Trimming removed 4 bases from V and 4 bases from J; junction bases left unmatched: 8. Germline-derived CDR1 and CDR2 are SQVTM and ANQGSEA. The CDR3 extends over 14 amino acids. The CDR3 DNA is TGCAGCGTTGCGGCGGGGGATAGGGCAGATACGCAGTATTTT. Its translation: CSVAAGDRADTQYF.

About this clone: The junction departs from germline at one end; a sequencing error may be responsible. The CDR3 is CASSLEDRGRGAF. The CDR3 nucleotides are TGTGCCAGCAGCTTGGAAGACAGGGGGCGCGGGGCTTTC. The chain has TRBV11-2 and TRBJ1-2, with TRBD1 identical over 10 bases. Germline V gene sequence: CDR1 SGHAT, CDR2 FQNNGV. This CDR3 has 13 residues.

The J gene is TRBJ2-1, the V gene TRBV4-3, with D perhaps matching TRBD1 (6 bases). This CDR3 is 15 amino acids long. Germline lookup yields CDR1 LGHNA and CDR2 YSLEER. V was pared by 8 bases and J by 7 bases, with 21 bases between. As DNA, the CDR3 is TGCGCCAGCGGACGTCCGGGACATCGCTCTAATGAGCAGTTCTTC. Translating gives CASGRPGHRSNEQFF.

The chain recombines TRBV19 with TRBJ2-7, with TRBD1 matching over 7 bases. V lost 5 bases, J lost 2 bases, and 3 bases stayed unmatched. CDR3 length: 13 amino acids. Germline CDR1 reads LNHDA; CDR2 reads SQIVND (reference sequence). CDR3 region: CASSSGTAYEQYF. The CDR3 region has the DNA TGTGCCAGTAGTTCCGGGACAGCCTACGAGCAGTACTTC.

This clone was observed a single time. The chain joins TRBV7-8 to TRBJ1-5; no reliable D call. Trimming took off 3 bases at V and 9 bases at J, with 9 bases between the two ends. The CDR3 is 12 amino acids. Germline loops: CDR1 SGHVS, CDR2 FQNEAQ. CDR3 loop: CASSFQEGPQHF. The CDR3 DNA reads as TGTGCCAGCAGCTTCCAGGAGGGGCCCCAGCATTTT.

The J gene is TRBJ1-5, the V gene TRBV19; no reliable D call. The length of the CDR3 is 15 residues. Deletions cut 8 bases from V and 5 bases from J, with 19 bases between. Germline-derived CDR1 and CDR2 are LNHDA and SQIVND (reference sequence). This CDR3 is CASWLTAPGDQPQHF. Written as DNA, the CDR3 is TGTGCCAGTTGGTTAACGGCTCCGGGTGATCAGCCCCAGCATTTT. Supplemented by reference TRBV19 and TRBJ1-5, the full variable domain reads DGGITQSPKYLFRKEGQNVTLSCEQNLNHDAMYWYRQDPGQGLRLIYYSQIVNDFQKGDIAEGYSVSREKKESFPLTVTSAQKNPTAFYLCASWLTAPGDQPQHFGDGTRLSIL.

The V and J genes are TRBV5-1 and TRBJ2-2; 8 nucleotides match TRBD1. V trimming: 4 bases; J trimming: 3 bases; junction bases outside the gene matches: 8. The CDR3 length is 16 residues. The germline V gene has CDR1 SGHRS and CDR2 YFSETQ. Written as DNA, the CDR3 is TGCGCCAGCAGCCCGGGACAGGCTATATACACCGGGGAGCTGTTTTTT. Translated: CASSPGQAIYTGELFF.

V usage is TRBV6-4 and J usage is TRBJ1-2; 7 bases agree with TRBD1. The J segment lost 6 bases and the V segment lost 0 bases, leaving 7 bases of the junction unmatched. The CDR3 consists of 15 residues. Germline loops: CDR1 MRHNA, CDR2 SNTAGT. CDR3 coding DNA: TGTGCCAGCAGTGACTCTCGGGCAGGGGGTCATGGCTACACCTTC. The encoded protein is CASSDSRAGGHGYTF.

A single count supports this clone. The chain couples TRBV11-3 to TRBJ1-1; weak D call: TRBD1 (5 bases). The CDR3 contains 13 residues. Germline CDR1 reads SGHNT; CDR2 reads YENEEA. V shed 5 bases and J shed 1 base, with 8 bases lying between them. The CDR3 DNA follows: TGTGCCAGCAGCATGGACAAGAACACTGAAGCTTTCTTT. The encoded protein is CASSMDKNTEAFF.

The rearrangement uses TRBV6-1 and TRBJ1-1; D is perhaps TRBD1 (6 bases). There are 13 residues in the CDR3. V lost 5 bases to trimming and J lost 2 bases, with 9 bases between them. The germline gives CDR1 MNHNS, CDR2 SASEGT. This CDR3 is CASSTQGNTEAFF. Here the CDR3 DNA reads TGTGCCAGCAGTACACAGGGAAACACTGAAGCTTTCTTT.

The genes are TRBV6-1 and TRBJ1-6, with 9 bases fitting TRBD1. Germline V gene data show CDR1 as MNHNS and CDR2 as SASEGT. The CDR3 covers 14 residues. V was pared by 6 bases and J by 9 bases, with 6 bases of the junction left unmatched. The CDR3 DNA is TGTGCCAGCAGCCCGGGACAGGGATCTTCACCCCTCCACTTT. Its translation is CASSPGQGSSPLHF.

The V gene is TRBV7-9, the J gene TRBJ1-6; 8 bases line up with TRBD1. This CDR3 region has 14 residues. CDR1 SEHNR and CDR2 FQNEAQ come from the germline V gene (reference sequence). J gave up 9 bases and V 8 bases, and 9 bases lay outside the gene matches. DNA of the CDR3: TGTGCCAGCGGATTCGGACAGGGAGGTTCACCCCTCCACTTT. Its protein is CASGFGQGGSPLHF.

The chain recombines TRBV7-9 with TRBJ1-2; TRBD1 matches 8 bases. CDR3 length: 17 amino acids. CDR1 and CDR2 from the germline V gene are SEHNR and FQNEAQ (reference sequence). V was clipped by 1 base and J by 3 bases; unmatched bases: 10. The CDR3 is CASSLEVAGGVDYGYTF. In DNA form, the CDR3 reads TGTGCCAGCAGCTTAGAGGTGGCAGGGGGCGTCGACTATGGCTACACCTTC.

The chain carries TRBV10-3 and TRBJ2-7; 8 bases fit TRBD1. After removal of 9 bases from V and 3 bases from J, the junction contained 13 bases not matched to a gene. Germline V gene lookup returns CDR1 ENHRY and CDR2 SYGVKD. The CDR3 runs 15 residues. DNA for the CDR3: TGTGCCATGAGCACCCCTGGACAGGGTAACTACGAGCAGTACTTC. Translation gives CAMSTPGQGNYEQYF.

The rearrangement uses TRBV2 and TRBJ2-5, with D perhaps TRBD1 (5 bases). This CDR3 has 11 residues. Trimming took off 7 bases at V and 3 bases at J, with 6 bases between the two ends. Germline values: CDR1 SNHLY, CDR2 FYNNEI. The CDR3 spells CASKTEETQYF. Here the CDR3 DNA reads TGTGCCAGCAAGACAGAAGAGACCCAGTACTTC. The full variable domain, rest sourced from reference TRBV2 and TRBJ2-5, is EPEVTQTPSHQVTQMGQEVILRCVPISNHLYFYWYRQILGQKVEFLVSFYNNEISEKSEIFDDQFSVERPDGSNFTLKIRSTKLEDSAMYFCASKTEETQYFGPGTRLLVL.

The V gene is TRBV25-1, the J gene TRBJ2-7; 7 bases fit TRBD1. The CDR3 covers 15 residues. Germline CDR1 reads MGHDK; CDR2 reads SYGVNS. Trimming cost V 4 bases and J 0 bases; bases outside gene matches: 6. The CDR3 bases are TGTGCCAGCAGTGGTTTGGACAGGTTCTCCTACGAGCAGTACTTC. Amino acids: CASSGLDRFSYEQYF.